These 3 T cell receptor delta chains came from one sample sequenced in a study of γδ T cells in repeated Plasmodium falciparum infection. Bulk repertoires came from Vgamma9/Vdelta2+ or Vdelta2-negative gammadelta T cells flow-sorted from PBMC. TCRdb redid the clone calls on the multiplex PCR reads with CATT. In the table there are around 49,000 delta-chain clones, 1.5% to 2% of which are singletons. Specimen: gamma-delta T cells from blood. The source of these receptors is a pool of human donors (malaria-infected and uninfected, not separated).

Note on this clone: A single base is all that separates this from a far larger clone, so a read error is likely. The same CDR3 arises from other DNA sequences in this sample as well. This chain joins TRDV2 and TRDJ1, with 10 bases fitting TRDD3. The J gene is not listed in TCRdb, so it was assigned here from a DNA match to germline. The CDR3 consists of 17 residues. Looked up from germline, CDR1 is GEAIGNYY and CDR2 is EKD. V shed 0 bases and J 5 bases; nucleotides not matched to a gene: 11. The CDR3 DNA is TGTGCCTGTGACACCGTCGGAGTGCTGGGGGATAAGGATAAACTCATCTTT. Translation: CACDTVGVLGDKDKLIF.

There are a few counts of this clone. A far larger clone is only one base removed, so a read error is likely. The same CDR3 can be traced to other DNA sequences in this sample. The chain couples TRDV1 to TRDJ1; a possible D gene is TRDD2 (6 bases). The J gene, absent from TCRdb, was called here by matching the DNA to germline. This CDR3 comprises 24 residues. In germline, CDR1 is TSWWSYY, CDR2 QGS. Trimming shortened V by 4 bases and J by 0 bases, and 39 bases separated the two germline ends. The CDR3 DNA is TGTGCTCTTGGGGTGCCGGCCTTCCCCTACCCTGTGGATCAGGGTCCCGTGTACACCGATAAACTCATCTTT. This encodes CALGVPAFPYPVDQGPVYTDKLIF.

The chain couples TRDV2 to TRDJ1, with 9 positions matching TRDD3. TCRdb does not report a J gene; here it was assigned by matching the DNA to germline references. The germline CDR1 and CDR2 sequences are GEAIGNYY and EKD. Trimming cost V 1 base and J 4 bases; bases outside gene matches: 12. The CDR3 runs 17 residues. Here the CDR3 reads CACDTLLGEKSFDKLIF. The CDR3 DNA reads as TGTGCCTGTGACACTTTACTGGGGGAGAAGTCCTTCGATAAACTCATCTTT.